This TCR beta chain was captured by sequencing in a study of graft-versus-host responses after intestinal transplantation. The wider study: Recipients had transplants, and these were multivisceral, liver-intestinal, or isolated intestinal.

Points from the study as a whole: Association was observed between peak circulating GvH clone levels and early post-transplant HvG declines. GvH clonotypes were identified within recipient marrow, with a subset emerging first in ileum or blood. Allografts carried high graft-versus-host to host-versus-graft clonal ratios in patients having graft-donor T cell macrochimerism.

Of note for this clone: No antigen is known for it.

Clones were read by immunoSEQ multiplex PCR, and TCRdb kept only the in-frame ones, dropping some. The repertoire holds fewer than 30,000 clones, around 92% seen once, with just over 0.7% in the top ten. Trimming removed 7 bases at V and 7 bases at J, with 20 bases between. CDR3 length equals 15 residues. The germline V gene has CDR1 GTSNPN and CDR2 SVGIG (reference sequence). The receptor's source is a human patient who received an intestinal transplant, so some T cells may come from the graft donor. V gene TRBV30 combines with J gene TRBJ1-6; a weak D match, TRBD1 (6 bases). The sample consisted of PBMCs, taken approximately 66 days after intestinal transplant. CDR3 DNA: TGTGCCTTGGAGAGCACAGGGCATCCCAATTCACCCCTCCACTTT. Translated: CALESTGHPNSPLHF.